Each of the 14 T cell receptor beta chains below was sequenced from the same sample in a study of CD8 T cells in ankylosing spondylitis. A single record per CDR3 protein comes from TCRdb applying MiXCR to the 5' RACE reads. This sample yields approximately 300,000 distinct CDR3 sequences, of which around 20% are seen a single time; roughly 7.4% belongs to the top ten. Sequencing used blood, either unsorted or a sorted T cell fraction (not recorded which). Receptors originate from a male donor with ankylosing spondylitis or in good health (not recorded which).

The chain combines TRBV18 with TRBJ2-3, with D unresolved. The germline V gene has CDR1 KGHSH and CDR2 LQKENI. V was trimmed by 6 bases and J by 2 bases, leaving 12 bases between them. CDR3 length: 14 amino acids. The CDR3 nucleotides read TGTGCCAGCTCTGAGGAGCGAGTCACAGATACGCAGTATTTT. Translated, it gives CASSEERVTDTQYF.

This chain connects TRBV5-1 to TRBJ1-6; unclear D gene. CDR1 is SGHRS, CDR2 YFSETQ, per germline. The CDR3 is 14 residues long. Trimming left V 4 bases short and J 5 bases short, with 10 bases between. The CDR3, as DNA: TGCGCCAGCAGCCCGGACGGTGATAATTCACCCCTCCACTTT. This sequence encodes CASSPDGDNSPLHF.

This clonotype was counted ten times or more. The chain links TRBV24-1 to TRBJ2-1; the match to TRBD2 covers 7 bases. V lost 1 base to trimming and J lost 6 bases; unmatched junction nucleotides: 8. The CDR3 covers 16 residues. Germline CDR1 is KGHDR and CDR2 is SFDVKD. CDR3 coding DNA: TGTGCCACCAGTGATTTAGGGGAGGGGTTAGGCAATGAGCAGTTCTTC. This translates into CATSDLGEGLGNEQFF.

The sample holds a few counts of this clonotype. Written as DNA, the CDR3 is TGCAGTGCGTCCGGGACAGGGGTTATGTCCTATAATTCACCCCTCCACTTT. Translation gives CSASGTGVMSYNSPLHF. V gene TRBV20-1 combines with J gene TRBJ1-6; 10 bases are a match to TRBD1. CDR1 and CDR2 from the germline V gene are DFQATT and SNEGSKA (reference sequence). The V segment lost 6 bases and the J segment 1 base; nucleotides outside the gene matches: 9. This CDR3 is built from 17 residues.

A word on this clonotype: Germline is not matched at one junction end, which may reflect a read error. V is TRBV11-2 and J is TRBJ2-6; possible D gene TRBD2, 7 bases. The V gene's germline CDR1 is SGHAT and CDR2 FQNNGV. This CDR3 spans 17 amino acids. As DNA, the CDR3 is TGTGCCAGCAGCTTGGTCGGGGGGCGAAGTGGGGCCAACGCCCTGACTTTC. It yields the protein CASSLVGGRSGANALTF. Combining the CDR3 with reference TRBV11-2 and TRBJ2-6 gives the whole variable domain EAGVAQSPRYKIIEKRQSVAFWCNPISGHATLYWYQQILGQGPKLLIQFQNNGVVDDSQLPKDRFSAERLKGVDSTLKIQPAKLEDSAVYLCASSLVGGRSGANALTFGAGSRLTVL.

J is TRBJ2-3 and V is TRBV11-1; D gene unclear. Germline values: CDR1 SGHAT, CDR2 FQDESV (reference sequence). There are 18 residues in the CDR3. The V end lost 0 bases, the J end lost 1 base, and 17 bases lay between the germline ends. CDR3 protein: CASSLAFGLLSGTDTQYF. CDR3 DNA: TGTGCCAGCAGCTTAGCGTTTGGGCTCCTAAGTGGCACAGATACGCAGTATTTT.

This clonotype was counted a few times. The rearrangement uses TRBV10-3 and TRBJ1-1, with D unclear. Germline V gives CDR1 ENHRY, CDR2 SYGVKD. This CDR3 spans 13 amino acids. V lost 5 bases and J lost 7, with 14 bases in between. This chain's CDR3 is CAISRTPLGEAFF. In nucleotides, the CDR3 is TGTGCCATCAGTCGGACCCCGCTCGGTGAAGCTTTCTTT.

V usage is TRBV5-1 and J usage is TRBJ2-5; 7 nucleotides match TRBD1. The CDR3 extends over 15 amino acids. The V and J ends lost 4 bases and 1 base, in that order; junction bases with no gene match: 7. Germline CDR1 is SGHRS and CDR2 is YFSETQ. The CDR3 region has the DNA TGCGCCAGCAGCCCAGGGACAGTCCCCCAAGAGACCCAGTACTTC. It yields the protein CASSPGTVPQETQYF.

This rearrangement joins TRBV5-5 to TRBJ2-1; 9 nucleotides match TRBD2. Germline V gene lookup returns CDR1 SGHKS and CDR2 YYEKEE (reference sequence). The CDR3 covers 18 residues. V lost 0 bases to trimming and J lost 4 bases; unmatched junction nucleotides: 11. CDR3 bases: TGTGCCAGCAGCTTGGCCGGGGCTAGCGGGACTCTTTACAATGAGCAGTTCTTC. Translated: CASSLAGASGTLYNEQFF.

The V gene is TRBV7-8, the J gene TRBJ2-5; 8 nucleotides line up with TRBD2. The V and J ends lost 2 bases and 1 base, in that order; junction bases with no gene match: 6. From germline, CDR1 is SGHVS and CDR2 FQNEAQ. The CDR3 is made up of 16 amino acids. The CDR3 nucleotides are TGTGCCAGCAGCTTATTCTCAGCGGGGGCCCAAGAGACCCAGTACTTC. This translates into CASSLFSAGAQETQYF.

The chain is built from TRBV9 and TRBJ2-3, with D possibly TRBD2 on 6 matching bases. Germline V CDR1 and CDR2: SGDLS, YYNGEE. This CDR3 has 15 residues. V lost 6 bases, J lost 6 bases, and 20 bases lay in between. The CDR3 spells CASTEGGALSDTQYF. In DNA form, the CDR3 reads TGTGCCAGCACCGAAGGAGGGGCCTTAAGTGATACGCAGTATTTT.

For the CDR3, the DNA is TGTGCCAGCAGTTACTCTCGGGGCGGAAACACCATATATTTT. Translating it yields CASSYSRGGNTIYF. The rearrangement uses TRBV6-2 or TRBV6-3 and TRBJ1-3; weak D call: TRBD1 (5 bases). Germline V lookup: CDR1 MNHEY, CDR2 SVGEGT. The V and J ends lost 0 bases and 4 bases respectively, with 7 bases between them. The CDR3 runs 14 residues.

The rearrangement links TRBV5-1 to TRBJ1-4; D might be TRBD1 (5 bases). Deletions cut 9 bases from V and 8 bases from J, with 17 bases between. This CDR3 contains 13 residues. The germline gives CDR1 SGHRS, CDR2 YFSETQ. The CDR3 DNA reads as TGCGCCACCAGAGAGGGGCTGGAAGAAAAACTGTTTTTT. This sequence encodes CATREGLEEKLFF.

The table lists this clonotype with a few counts. The chain combines TRBV15 with TRBJ1-5; a possible D gene is TRBD1 (6 bases). V was shortened by 1 base and J by 7 bases, with 14 bases between the two germline ends. The CDR3 spans 15 residues. Germline V gene sequence: CDR1 LNHNV, CDR2 YYDKDF (reference sequence). The CDR3 reads CATSRGNREGQPQHF. Written as DNA, the CDR3 is TGTGCCACCAGCAGAGGGAACAGGGAGGGGCAGCCCCAGCATTTT.